This T cell receptor beta chain is drawn from a study of cytomegalovirus exposure and HLA in healthy donors. The sample holds one count of this clone. Its antigen is not identified. Sequenced by immunoSEQ multiplex PCR; TCRdb stores in-frame clones only, minus some. The data contain about 140,000 clones, 70% to 90% of them singletons. The CDR3 is 15 amino acids. CDR1 is SEHNR, CDR2 FQNEAQ, per germline (reference sequence). The germline V and J ends were trimmed by 5 bases and 5 bases, with 18 bases remaining between them. Study-wide findings and caveats: Among the CMV-associated chains, a few were confirmed in vitro as specific for CMV antigens. The TCR clusters that emerged in the first cohort tended, a later analysis found, to co-occur in the approximately 110 validation repertoires.

The material sequenced was PBMCs. The gene calls are TRBV7-9 and TRBJ2-5; TRBD2 might be the D (6 bases). This TCR came from a woman under 30 in good health and CMV-seropositive. DNA of the CDR3: TGTGCCAGCAGCCCCCGGCGGGGCTCACACGAGACCCAGTACTTC. It yields the protein CASSPRRGSHETQYF.